This T cell receptor beta chain appears in the sequencing data of a study of T cell changes during pregnancy in multiple sclerosis. The CDR3 loop spans 15 amino acids. CDR1 is SGHDT and CDR2 is YYEEEE in the germline V gene. With 0 bases removed from V and 5 bases from J, the gap between germline ends came to 13 bases. Only in-frame clones appear in the TCRdb table, and some are missing; sequencing was by immunoSEQ multiplex PCR. This table has roughly 35,000 clones, 85% to 95% appearing once. Here the sequenced sample was CD4+ T cells from peripheral blood mononuclear cells, taken in the third trimester of pregnancy. V and J are TRBV5-6 and TRBJ2-3, with D perhaps TRBD1 (6 bases). The TCR was taken from a female donor in good health, enrolled as a control in a pregnancy study. CDR3 nucleotides: TGTGCCAGCAGCTTGGGCAGGGGCTTGGGAGATACGCAGTATTTT. Translated: CASSLGRGLGDTQYF.